The TCR beta chain under discussion was sequenced for a study of patients and donors after allogeneic stem cell transplantation (dated by TCRdb to about 2020). This clonotype was seen more than once but under ten times. Its antigen is still unknown. The input lacks base qualities; no much larger clone sits a single base away. Library preparation was by RT-PCR. The run used a NextSeq 550. Using fastp trimming at Q25 and MiXCR clonotype assembly, TCRdb reanalyzed the public sequencing data and kept in-frame beta chains. Merged by CDR3 protein, the rows form single entries marked with the most common genes and DNA. In this sample the table shows about 34,000 distinct CDR3 sequences, around 40% of which occur a single time. Less than 85% of the sample lies in the top ten. The cysteine opens and the phenylalanine closes a CDR3 of 13 amino acids. Left in the record is the CDR3 DNA by itself, 39 bases read in frame from the first base. Trimming accounts for 6 bases at V and 7 bases at J, while the number of junction bases matched to no gene is 3. In the germline V gene (reference sequence), CDR1 corresponds to SEHNR and CDR2 to FQNEAQ.

Sequenced material: blood, either unsorted or a sorted T cell fraction (not recorded which). The chain is encoded by TRBV7-9 joined to TRBJ1-6, and TRBD1 aligns with 7 junction nucleotides. This TCR was recovered from a human donor who was either an allogeneic HSCT recipient or a stem cell or donor lymphocyte infusion donor (not recorded which). It is not recorded whose cells these are; they may come from a transplant donor. The bases are TGTGCCAGCAGTTGGACAGGCAATTCACCCCTCCACTTT. Translated, this gives CASSWTGNSPLHF.